This T cell receptor beta chain is from a study of post-analysis software for immune sequencing data. Study-wide findings and caveats: TRBV segments more frequent in patients than in controls numbered roughly 5 and included TRBV5-6, TRBV5-1 and TRBV20-1.

The CDR3 has 18 amino acids. The J segment lost 5 bases and the V segment lost 8 bases, leaving 18 bases of the junction unmatched. CDR1 is SGHAT, CDR2 FQNNGV, per germline. With regard to this clonotype: Its antigen remains unknown.

Tagging with unique molecular identifiers was a feature of the TCR beta cDNA libraries. TCRdb redid the calling of the PCR reads with MiXCR, one entry per CDR3 protein. The sample yields 350,000 to 450,000 distinct CDR3 sequences, 30% to 45% seen once. Sequenced material: blood. The sequence was obtained from a girl aged 10 to 17 with multiple sclerosis. J is TRBJ2-1 and V is TRBV11-2; 10 positions match TRBD2. The CDR3 loop is CASGMVRLAGFFHNEQFF. The DNA of the CDR3 is TGTGCCAGCGGTATGGTTCGACTAGCGGGTTTTTTCCACAATGAGCAGTTCTTC.